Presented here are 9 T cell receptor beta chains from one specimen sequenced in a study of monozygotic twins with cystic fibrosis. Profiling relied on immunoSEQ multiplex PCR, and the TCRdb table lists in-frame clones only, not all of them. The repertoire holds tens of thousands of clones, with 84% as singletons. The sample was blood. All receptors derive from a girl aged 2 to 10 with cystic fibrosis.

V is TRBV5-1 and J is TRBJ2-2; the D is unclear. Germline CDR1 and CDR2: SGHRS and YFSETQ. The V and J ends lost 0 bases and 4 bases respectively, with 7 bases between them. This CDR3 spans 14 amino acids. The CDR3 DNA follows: TGCGCCAGCAGCTTGGAGATGGGCACCGGGGAGCTGTTTTTT. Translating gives CASSLEMGTGELFF.

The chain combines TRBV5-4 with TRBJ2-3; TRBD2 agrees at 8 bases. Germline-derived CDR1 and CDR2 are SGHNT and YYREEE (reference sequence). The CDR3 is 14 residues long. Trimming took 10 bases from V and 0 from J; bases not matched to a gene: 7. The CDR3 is CAAKRGPSTDTQYF. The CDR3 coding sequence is TGTGCCGCTAAGCGGGGGCCGAGCACAGATACGCAGTATTTT.

CDR3 bases: TGTGCCTGGAGATGGGACAGGGGGCGAAGCACCGGGGAGCTGTTTTTT. Translated, it gives CAWRWDRGRSTGELFF. This sequence joins TRBV30 and TRBJ2-2; TRBD1 aligns across 12 bases. V trimming: 3 bases; J trimming: 4 bases; junction bases outside the gene matches: 6. This CDR3 spans 16 amino acids. Germline V gene lookup returns CDR1 GTSNPN and CDR2 SVGIG (reference sequence).

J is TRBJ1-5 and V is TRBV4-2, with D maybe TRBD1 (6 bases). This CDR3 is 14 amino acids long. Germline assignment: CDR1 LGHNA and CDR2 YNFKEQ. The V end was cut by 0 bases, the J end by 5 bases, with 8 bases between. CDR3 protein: CASSQDHRDQPQHF. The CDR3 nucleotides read TGTGCCAGCAGCCAAGATCACAGGGATCAGCCCCAGCATTTT.

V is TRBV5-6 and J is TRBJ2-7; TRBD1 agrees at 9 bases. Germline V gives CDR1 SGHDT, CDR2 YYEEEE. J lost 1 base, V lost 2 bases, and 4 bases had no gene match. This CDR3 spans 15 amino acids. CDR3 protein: CASSFPGTGSYEQYF. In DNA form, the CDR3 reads TGTGCCAGCAGCTTCCCCGGGACAGGGTCCTACGAGCAGTACTTC.

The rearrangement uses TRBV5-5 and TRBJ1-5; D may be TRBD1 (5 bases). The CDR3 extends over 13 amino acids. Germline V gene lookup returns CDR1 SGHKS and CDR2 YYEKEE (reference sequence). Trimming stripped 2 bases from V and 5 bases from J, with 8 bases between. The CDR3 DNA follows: TGTGCCAGCAGCTTCGACAGCCATCAGCCCCAGCATTTT. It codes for CASSFDSHQPQHF.

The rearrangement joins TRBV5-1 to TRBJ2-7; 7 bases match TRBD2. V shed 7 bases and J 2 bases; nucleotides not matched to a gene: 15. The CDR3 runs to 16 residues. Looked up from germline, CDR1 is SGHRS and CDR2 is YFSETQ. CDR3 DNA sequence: TGCGCCAGCGCCCCCCTCCCCGGGGGGACTCCCTACGAGCAGTACTTC. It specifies CASAPLPGGTPYEQYF.

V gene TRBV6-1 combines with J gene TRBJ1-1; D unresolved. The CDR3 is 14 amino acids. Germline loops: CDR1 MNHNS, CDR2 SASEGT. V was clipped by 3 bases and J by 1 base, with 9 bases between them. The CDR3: CASSDFWGNTEAFF. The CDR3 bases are TGTGCCAGCAGTGATTTCTGGGGGAACACTGAAGCTTTCTTT.

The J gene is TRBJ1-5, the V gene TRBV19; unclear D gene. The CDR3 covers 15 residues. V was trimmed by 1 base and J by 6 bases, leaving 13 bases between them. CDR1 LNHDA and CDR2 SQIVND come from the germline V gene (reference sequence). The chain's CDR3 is CASSIAPHFGQPQHF. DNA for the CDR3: TGTGCCAGTAGTATAGCCCCCCACTTCGGTCAGCCCCAGCATTTT.